The 11 T cell receptor beta chains presented below share a single source sample, sequenced in a study of radiotherapy plus CTLA-4 blockade in lung cancer. Profiled with immunoSEQ multiplex PCR; TCRdb holds only in-frame clones, not every one. The data contain 50,000 to 65,000 clones, more than 60% of them singletons. The specimen was peripheral blood, collected from a patient treated with radiotherapy plus ipilimumab. The receptors come from a human donor with non-small cell lung cancer who had a partial response to radiotherapy plus ipilimumab.

This clone was seen once. The chain has TRBV5-1 and TRBJ2-2, with D possibly TRBD1 on 7 matching bases. Germline CDR1 reads SGHRS; CDR2 reads YFSETQ. This CDR3 contains 15 residues. Trimming shortened V by 4 bases and J by 4 bases, and 14 bases separated the two germline ends. CDR3 loop: CASSENRGGTGELFF. The CDR3 nucleotides are TGCGCCAGCAGCGAGAACAGGGGAGGCACCGGGGAGCTGTTTTTT.

The table lists this clone with a few counts. The J gene is TRBJ2-7, the V gene TRBV9; 8 nucleotides line up with TRBD2. Trimming removed 0 bases from V and 4 bases from J; junction bases left unmatched: 6. The CDR3 length is 15 residues. Per germline, CDR1 SGDLS and CDR2 YYNGEE. The CDR3 spells CASSVDGGDYYEQYF. CDR3 nucleotide sequence: TGTGCCAGCAGCGTAGACGGGGGGGATTATTACGAGCAGTACTTC.

The V and J genes are TRBV5-4 and TRBJ1-1, with D hard to call. CDR3 size: 16 residues. Germline V CDR1 and CDR2: SGHNT, YYREEE (reference sequence). The germline V and J ends were trimmed by 0 bases and 2 bases, with 14 bases remaining between them. CDR3 residues: CASSLGRAGLNTEAFF. The DNA for the CDR3 is TGTGCCAGCAGCTTGGGTCGGGCGGGATTAAACACTGAAGCTTTCTTT. Full variable domain (remainder filled in from reference TRBV5-4 and TRBJ1-1): ETGVTQSPTHLIKTRGQQVTLRCSSQSGHNTVSWYQQALGQGPQFIFQYYREEENGRGNFPPRFSGLQFPNYSSELNVNALELDDSALYLCASSLGRAGLNTEAFFGQGTRLTVV.

The chain employs TRBV5-6 and TRBJ2-1; TRBD2 agrees at 7 bases. The CDR3 extends over 14 amino acids. In germline, CDR1 is SGHDT, CDR2 YYEEEE. V gave up 4 bases and J gave up 6 bases; unmatched junction bases: 7. CDR3 region: CASSRWGGVNEQFF. In nucleotides, the CDR3 is TGTGCCAGCAGCCGATGGGGGGGGGTCAATGAGCAGTTCTTC.

This clone is deemed medium-sized. This chain joins TRBV2 and TRBJ2-7; TRBD2 matches 10 bases. V shed 3 bases and J 0 bases; nucleotides not matched to a gene: 11. This CDR3 has 18 residues. The germline V gene encodes CDR1 SNHLY and CDR2 FYNNEI. CDR3 loop: CASSDVVAGGSSSYEQYF. The CDR3 DNA is TGTGCCAGCAGTGATGTGGTAGCGGGGGGCTCTAGCTCCTACGAGCAGTACTTC.

The V gene is TRBV18, the J gene TRBJ1-5, with D maybe TRBD1 (6 bases). Trimming took off 3 bases at V and 10 bases at J, with 16 bases between the two ends. CDR3 size: 14 residues. CDR1 and CDR2 from the germline V gene are KGHSH and LQKENI. The CDR3 loop is CASSPDRSINPQHF. DNA for the CDR3: TGTGCCAGCTCACCGGACAGATCCATCAATCCCCAGCATTTT.

V usage is TRBV4-1 and J usage is TRBJ2-7; tentative D call: TRBD1 (6 bases). V was shortened by 1 base and J by 0 bases, with 10 bases between the two germline ends. CDR3 size: 15 residues. Germline loops: CDR1 MGHRA, CDR2 YSYEKL. The CDR3 reads CASSQGTASSYEQYF. Here the CDR3 DNA reads TGCGCCAGCAGCCAAGGGACAGCGAGCTCCTACGAGCAGTACTTC.

The J gene is TRBJ1-1, the V gene TRBV9; D is perhaps TRBD1 (6 bases). The CDR3 contains 16 residues. V lost 4 bases, J lost 0 bases, and 16 bases lay in between. In germline, CDR1 is SGDLS, CDR2 YYNGEE. The CDR3 spells CASSPHLRGLNTEAFF. DNA of the CDR3: TGTGCCAGCAGCCCTCACCTCAGGGGCCTGAACACTGAAGCTTTCTTT.

The V and J genes are TRBV7-6 and TRBJ1-1; 10 bases are a match to TRBD1. The CDR3 spans 20 residues. V trimming: 5 bases; J trimming: 0 bases; junction bases outside the gene matches: 18. Germline CDR1 is SGHVS and CDR2 is FNYEAQ. In DNA form, the CDR3 reads TGTGCCAGCAGCCTTGCCCCGGGCACCGGGACAGGGGCTTTGAACACTGAAGCTTTCTTT. It specifies CASSLAPGTGTGALNTEAFF.

This clone was seen a few times. The chain has TRBV7-9 and TRBJ1-2; possible D gene TRBD1, 6 bases. This CDR3 is built from 14 residues. The V end lost 5 bases, the J end lost 5 bases, and 15 bases lay between the germline ends. CDR1 and CDR2 from the germline V gene are SEHNR and FQNEAQ (reference sequence). For the CDR3, the DNA is TGTGCCAGCAGCCAGGGGCAGTTTTTATATGGCTACACCTTC. The encoded protein is CASSQGQFLYGYTF.

The V gene is TRBV6-5, the J gene TRBJ2-1; 11 nucleotides align to TRBD2. J gave up 15 bases and V 7 bases, and 14 bases lay outside the gene matches. This CDR3 spans 14 amino acids. The germline gives CDR1 MNHEY, CDR2 SVGAGI. Here the CDR3 DNA reads TGTGCCAGCAAACCTAGCGGGGGGCCTGTCGTCCGGTTCTTC. Its translation: CASKPSGGPVVRFF.